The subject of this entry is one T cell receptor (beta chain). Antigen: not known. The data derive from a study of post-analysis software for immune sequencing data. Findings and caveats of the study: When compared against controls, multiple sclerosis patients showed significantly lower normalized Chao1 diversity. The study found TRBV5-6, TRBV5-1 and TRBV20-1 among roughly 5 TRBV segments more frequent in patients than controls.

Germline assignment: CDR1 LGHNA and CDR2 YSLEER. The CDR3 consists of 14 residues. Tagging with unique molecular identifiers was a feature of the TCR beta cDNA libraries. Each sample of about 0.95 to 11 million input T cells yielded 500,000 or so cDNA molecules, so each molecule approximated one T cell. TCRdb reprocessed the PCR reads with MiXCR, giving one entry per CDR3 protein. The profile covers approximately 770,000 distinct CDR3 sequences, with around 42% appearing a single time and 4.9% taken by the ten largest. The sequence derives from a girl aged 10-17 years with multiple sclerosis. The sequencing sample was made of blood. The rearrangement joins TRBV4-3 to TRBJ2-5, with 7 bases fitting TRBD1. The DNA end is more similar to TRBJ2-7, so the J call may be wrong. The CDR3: CASSPDRNGGEQYF. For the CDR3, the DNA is TGCGCCAGCAGCCCGGACAGGAATGGTGGCGAGCAGTACTTC.